One TCR beta chain is described in this entry. The antigen is not known. The source of the sample is a study of identical twins. Study findings and constraints: It was possible that invariant MAIT and iNKT cells partly confounded the zero-insertion analyses. Twins' surplus sharing was weaker for beta out-of-frame sequences.

The length of the CDR3 is 16 residues. The germline V and J ends were trimmed by 5 bases and 2 bases, with 16 bases remaining between them. CDR1 and CDR2 from the germline V gene are SGHVS and FNYEAQ. Template switching, a step in the protocol, added a universal primer site, and cDNA carried unique molecular identifiers. A single record per CDR3 protein comes from TCRdb applying MiXCR to the 5' RACE reads. The table records 450,000 to 650,000 distinct CDR3 sequences, 13% to 15% of them present only once. These data also formed part of another study, on yellow fever vaccine responses in identical twins. Turning to that study: Among the twins, the vaccine T cell response reportedly seemed partly convergent and partly personalized.

The sequenced sample was CD4+ T cells sorted from blood. This clonotype was obtained from a young woman in good health. V usage is TRBV7-6 and J usage is TRBJ2-1; D unresolved. CDR3 protein: CASSPNWLAAYNEQFF. In DNA form, the CDR3 reads TGTGCCAGCAGCCCCAACTGGTTGGCGGCCTACAATGAGCAGTTCTTC.